The 30 T cell receptor beta chains below were found in one sample sequenced in a study of blood T cell repertoires in COVID-19. Here immunoSEQ multiplex PCR was the method, and the copy in TCRdb shows in-frame clones only, minus some. Altogether some 120,000 clones are present, 88% being singletons, with the ten largest covering roughly 1.4%. The specimen was peripheral blood. The receptors shown here come from a human donor in a cohort sampled during active COVID-19.

The V call is TRBV5-1, the J call TRBJ2-1, with 9 bases matching TRBD2. The CDR3 has 15 residues. Germline trimming cut 0 bases from V and 2 bases from J; bases unmatched to any gene: 0. Germline assignment: CDR1 SGHRS and CDR2 YFSETQ. The chain's CDR3 is CASSLGGGAYNEQFF. CDR3 sequence (DNA): TGCGCCAGCAGCTTGGGCGGGGGGGCCTACAATGAGCAGTTCTTC.

The J gene is TRBJ2-3, the V gene TRBV5-5; TRBD2 aligns across 12 bases. Germline assignment: CDR1 SGHKS and CDR2 YYEKEE (reference sequence). V lost 0 bases to trimming and J lost 3 bases; unmatched junction nucleotides: 8. The CDR3 is made up of 18 amino acids. Here the CDR3 reads CASSLGPLAGGQTDTQYF. In DNA form, the CDR3 reads TGTGCCAGCAGCTTGGGGCCCCTAGCGGGGGGGCAGACAGATACGCAGTATTTT. The full variable domain, completed using reference TRBV5-5 and TRBJ2-3, is DAGVTQSPTHLIKTRGQQVTLRCSPISGHKSVSWYQQVLGQGPQFIFQYYEKEERGRGNFPDRFSARQFPNYSSELNVNALLLGDSALYLCASSLGPLAGGQTDTQYFGPGTRLTVL.

The chain links TRBV6-5 to TRBJ2-1; TRBD2 matches 8 bases. V trimming: 0 bases; J trimming: 8 bases; junction bases outside the gene matches: 6. CDR3 length: 15 residues. Germline-derived CDR1 and CDR2 are MNHEY and SVGAGI. CDR3 sequence: CASSYSGLGADEQFF. CDR3 in DNA: TGTGCCAGCAGTTACTCGGGACTAGGAGCCGATGAGCAGTTCTTC.

This chain links TRBV28 with TRBJ2-5; 11 bases map to TRBD2. Germline V gene sequence: CDR1 MDHEN, CDR2 SYDVKM. The V and J ends lost 6 bases and 0 bases, in that order; junction bases with no gene match: 15. This CDR3 spans 19 amino acids. CDR3: CASSHSRGLAGSYQETQYF. DNA of the CDR3: TGTGCCAGCAGCCACTCTCGTGGACTAGCGGGCTCGTACCAAGAGACCCAGTACTTC.

This chain joins TRBV27 and TRBJ2-7, with 9 bases identical to TRBD2. Germline V gene lookup returns CDR1 MNHEY and CDR2 SMNVEV (reference sequence). The CDR3 consists of 15 residues. J gave up 0 bases and V 5 bases, and 5 bases lay outside the gene matches. CDR3 coding DNA: TGTGCCAGCAGTGGTCTAGCGGGACGCTCCTACGAGCAGTACTTC. As protein: CASSGLAGRSYEQYF.

The chain couples TRBV28 to TRBJ1-1; D possibly corresponds to TRBD1 (6 bases). Germline-derived CDR1 and CDR2 are MDHEN and SYDVKM. Trimming removed 1 base from V and 2 bases from J, with 11 bases in between. The CDR3 loop spans 15 amino acids. The CDR3 loop reads CASSLYPGVNTEAFF. The CDR3, as DNA: TGTGCCAGCAGTTTATATCCAGGGGTAAACACTGAAGCTTTCTTT.

V and J are TRBV10-3 and TRBJ2-5, with D possibly being TRBD2 (6 bases). The CDR3 has 14 amino acids. V was cut by 6 bases and J by 4 bases, with 15 bases left in between. Germline V lookup: CDR1 ENHRY, CDR2 SYGVKD. The CDR3 DNA reads TGTGCCATCAGGGGTCAGGGAGCGGGAGAGACCCAGTACTTC. It yields the protein CAIRGQGAGETQYF.

V and J are TRBV6-5 and TRBJ2-7; a possible D gene is TRBD1 (9 bases). CDR1 MNHEY and CDR2 SVGAGI come from the germline V gene. This CDR3 region has 15 residues. Deletions cut 6 bases from V and 6 bases from J, with 21 bases between. Written as DNA, the CDR3 is TGTGCCAGCAGGGATCCGGGACAGGGACTAGGCGAGCAGTACTTC. Encoded protein: CASRDPGQGLGEQYF.

Here the CDR3 DNA reads TGTGCCAGTAGACGGACAGCTAGCACAGATACGCAGTATTTT. Translation gives CASRRTASTDTQYF. The V and J genes are TRBV19 and TRBJ2-3, with TRBD1 as a possible D gene (6 bases). CDR3 length equals 14 residues. Germline loops: CDR1 LNHDA, CDR2 SQIVND (reference sequence). Trimming left V 6 bases short and J 0 bases short, with 10 bases between.

V is TRBV27 and J is TRBJ1-5; D is perhaps TRBD1 (5 bases). The ends were cut back, 5 bases at V and 0 bases at J, with 11 bases in the middle. Germline V gene data show CDR1 as MNHEY and CDR2 as SMNVEV (reference sequence). The CDR3 has 15 residues. CDR3 sequence reads: CASSTGVYSNQPQHF. The CDR3 coding sequence is TGTGCCAGCAGTACGGGGGTATATAGCAATCAGCCCCAGCATTTT.

This rearrangement joins TRBV30 to TRBJ2-5; possibly TRBD2 for D (5 bases). This CDR3 region has 14 residues. The germline CDR1 and CDR2 sequences are GTSNPN and SVGIG (reference sequence). V lost 0 bases and J 4 bases, leaving 12 bases between the germline ends. In DNA, the CDR3 is TGTGCCTGGAGTGTACGCCTAGCTAGAGAGACCCAGTACTTC. Translating it yields CAWSVRLARETQYF.

This sequence joins TRBV5-6 and TRBJ1-3; TRBD1 matches 8 bases. Losses at the gene ends were 4 bases for V and 3 bases for J; bases not matched to a gene: 9. Germline V gives CDR1 SGHDT, CDR2 YYEEEE. The CDR3 loop spans 16 amino acids. This CDR3 is CASSEGDRPLGNTIYF. The CDR3 DNA sequence: TGTGCCAGCAGCGAGGGGGACAGGCCCCTTGGAAACACCATATATTTT.

The chain combines TRBV28 with TRBJ2-7; the D gene is possibly TRBD2 (6 bases). This CDR3 has 16 residues. Per germline, CDR1 MDHEN and CDR2 SYDVKM. V lost 4 bases, J lost 0 bases, and 16 bases lay in between. The CDR3 is CASSYPGTGASYEQYF. As DNA, the CDR3 is TGTGCCAGCAGTTATCCGGGGACTGGGGCCTCCTACGAGCAGTACTTC.

The chain employs TRBV5-1 and TRBJ2-3, with D tentatively TRBD2 (5 bases). Germline V gene data show CDR1 as SGHRS and CDR2 as YFSETQ. Trimming removed 4 bases from V and 0 bases from J, with 9 bases in between. This CDR3 has 14 residues. DNA for the CDR3: TGCGCCAGCAGCCAAGGGAGAAGCACAGATACGCAGTATTTT. Protein product: CASSQGRSTDTQYF.

In this sample, this clone turned up a few times. CDR3 amino acids: CASTRGEKGYTF. CDR3 coding DNA: TGTGCCAGTACCAGGGGAGAGAAGGGCTACACCTTC. The J gene is TRBJ1-2, the V gene TRBV19, with D maybe TRBD1 (6 bases). This CDR3 comprises 12 residues. The germline V gene encodes CDR1 LNHDA and CDR2 SQIVND (reference sequence). Deletions cut 7 bases from V and 8 bases from J, with 14 bases between.

The V gene is TRBV10-3, the J gene TRBJ1-2; 7 bases fit TRBD1. This CDR3 spans 14 amino acids. Trimming at V came to 6 bases and at J to 0 bases, leaving 4 bases not matched to a gene. In germline, CDR1 is ENHRY, CDR2 SYGVKD. The CDR3 region has the DNA TGTGCCATCAGAGGACAGGACACTAACTATGGCTACACCTTC. It codes for CAIRGQDTNYGYTF.

This chain connects TRBV4-1 to TRBJ2-7; 9 bases line up with TRBD1. CDR3 size: 14 residues. J gave up 7 bases and V 5 bases, and 9 bases lay outside the gene matches. Germline loops: CDR1 MGHRA, CDR2 YSYEKL. CDR3 in DNA: TGCGCCAGCAGCAGCCGGGACAGGGCGGGTGAGCAGTACTTC. The encoded protein is CASSSRDRAGEQYF.

This sequence joins TRBV5-5 and TRBJ2-1; TRBD1 aligns across 7 bases. With 0 bases clipped from V and 5 bases from J, the junction kept 5 bases outside the gene matches. The CDR3 runs 15 residues. Germline CDR1 is SGHKS and CDR2 is YYEKEE (reference sequence). The CDR3 spells CASSLVPRGNNEQFF. The CDR3 DNA sequence: TGTGCCAGCAGCTTGGTTCCCAGGGGGAACAATGAGCAGTTCTTC.

The chain couples TRBV6-6 to TRBJ2-1; 13 nucleotides match TRBD2. CDR3 length: 17 residues. Germline V gives CDR1 MNHNY, CDR2 SVGAGI (reference sequence). V lost 5 bases to trimming and J lost 9 bases; unmatched junction nucleotides: 13. This CDR3 reads CASSPGLAGARRGEQFF. The CDR3 DNA sequence: TGTGCCAGCAGTCCCGGACTAGCGGGGGCCCGGCGAGGTGAGCAGTTCTTC.

The J gene is TRBJ2-3, the V gene TRBV2; D might be TRBD2 (7 bases). V gave up 2 bases and J gave up 2 bases, with 17 bases separating them. The CDR3 runs 17 residues. Germline values: CDR1 SNHLY, CDR2 FYNNEI. In DNA form, the CDR3 reads TGTGCCAGCAGTGAATTGGGGCGGGGGCCAACCACAGATACGCAGTATTTT. It specifies CASSELGRGPTTDTQYF.

The chain carries TRBV3-1 (or the pseudogene TRBV3-2) and TRBJ1-6; no clear D gene. Trimming stripped 0 bases from V and 7 bases from J, with 10 bases between. Germline CDR1 LGHDT, CDR2 YNNKEL (reference sequence). This CDR3 has 15 residues. The CDR3: CASSQEGSLNSPLHF. For the CDR3, the DNA is TGTGCCAGCAGCCAAGAGGGCAGCCTAAATTCACCCCTCCACTTT.

V gene TRBV15 combines with J gene TRBJ1-6, with D possibly being TRBD1 (5 bases). Trimming cost V 0 bases and J 2 bases, with 17 bases left between them. The CDR3 totals 19 residues. The germline gives CDR1 LNHNV, CDR2 YYDKDF (reference sequence). CDR3 amino acids: CATSREPPRGTAYNSPLHF. CDR3 nucleotides: TGTGCCACCAGCAGAGAACCCCCTCGGGGGACTGCCTATAATTCACCCCTCCACTTT.

The chain links TRBV3-1 (or the pseudogene TRBV3-2) to TRBJ2-5, with TRBD2 as a possible D gene (7 bases). The CDR3 contains 16 residues. V dropped 3 bases and J dropped 0 bases, with 14 bases sitting between them. Germline V lookup: CDR1 LGHDT, CDR2 YNNKEL (reference sequence). This CDR3 is CASSQSGGGYQETQYF. CDR3 coding DNA: TGTGCCAGCAGCCAGTCGGGGGGCGGGTACCAAGAGACCCAGTACTTC.

In its sample, this clone was seen once. The chain uses TRBV19 and TRBJ2-5; D is uncertain. Germline V gives CDR1 LNHDA, CDR2 SQIVND (reference sequence). This CDR3 contains 13 residues. The V end was cut by 3 bases, the J end by 5 bases, with 10 bases between. DNA for the CDR3: TGTGCCAGTAGTATGAATCACCGGGAGACCCAGTACTTC. Its translation: CASSMNHRETQYF.

As for this clone: Other nucleotide sequences from this sample produce the same CDR3. This chain uses TRBV5-6 with TRBJ2-3; 7 positions agree with TRBD1. Per the germline V gene, CDR1 is SGHDT and CDR2 is YYEEEE. This CDR3 spans 13 amino acids. The ends lost 2 bases at V and 5 bases at J; junction bases unmatched: 2. The CDR3 loop is CASSFRQGDTQYF. CDR3 bases: TGTGCCAGCAGCTTCCGACAGGGAGATACGCAGTATTTT.

The chain has TRBV30 and TRBJ1-2; D perhaps matches TRBD1 (6 bases). Trimming took 7 bases from V and 4 from J, leaving 19 bases between them. The CDR3 is 14 residues long. Germline loops: CDR1 GTSNPN, CDR2 SVGIG (reference sequence). In nucleotides, the CDR3 is TGTGCCTCTTTCCCCCCCGGACAGATCTATGGCTACACCTTC. This sequence encodes CASFPPGQIYGYTF.

This clone was picked up a small number of times. The chain recombines TRBV5-1 with TRBJ2-1, with D perhaps matching TRBD2 (5 bases). The V end was cut by 0 bases, the J end by 8 bases, with 18 bases between. The CDR3 has 16 amino acids. Germline CDR1 reads SGHRS; CDR2 reads YFSETQ. CDR3 nucleotides: TGCGCCAGCAGCTTGGGGGAGCGAGGACTTATGGATGAGCAGTTCTTC. It yields the protein CASSLGERGLMDEQFF.

J is TRBJ2-7 and V is TRBV6-5, with 7 positions matching TRBD1. The ends lost 6 bases at V and 4 bases at J; junction bases unmatched: 12. The CDR3 length is 15 residues. Germline loops: CDR1 MNHEY, CDR2 SVGAGI. The CDR3 loop reads CASRLRGTIGYEQYF. The CDR3 coding sequence is TGTGCCAGCAGACTCAGGGGGACCATTGGGTACGAGCAGTACTTC.

V gene TRBV29-1 combines with J gene TRBJ2-7; TRBD1 aligns across 8 bases. CDR3 length: 12 residues. Trimming at V came to 3 bases and at J to 4 bases, leaving 2 bases not matched to a gene. Germline CDR1 is SQVTM and CDR2 is ANQGSEA. In DNA, the CDR3 is TGCAGCGTTGATACAGGGGGTTACGAGCAGTACTTC. Its protein product is CSVDTGGYEQYF.

The rearrangement links TRBV19 to TRBJ2-3; 7 bases are a match to TRBD2. V dropped 5 bases and J dropped 3; count of bases not matched to a gene: 5. The CDR3 runs 14 residues. Germline values: CDR1 LNHDA, CDR2 SQIVND (reference sequence). The CDR3 sequence is CASSPSGVTDTQYF. CDR3 nucleotides: TGTGCCAGTAGTCCCAGCGGGGTTACAGATACGCAGTATTTT.